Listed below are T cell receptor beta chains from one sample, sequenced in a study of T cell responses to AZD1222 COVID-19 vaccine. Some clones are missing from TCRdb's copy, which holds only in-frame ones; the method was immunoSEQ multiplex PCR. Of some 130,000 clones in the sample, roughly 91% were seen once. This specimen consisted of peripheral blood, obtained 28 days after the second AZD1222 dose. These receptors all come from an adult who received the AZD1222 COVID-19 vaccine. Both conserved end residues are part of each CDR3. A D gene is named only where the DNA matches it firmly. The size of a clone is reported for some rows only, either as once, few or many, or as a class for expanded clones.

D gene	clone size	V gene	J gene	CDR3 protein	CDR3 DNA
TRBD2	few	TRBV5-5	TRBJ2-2	CASSLVKLAGTGELFF	TGTGCCAGCAGCTTGGTAAAACTAGCGGGAACCGGGGAGCTGTTTTTT
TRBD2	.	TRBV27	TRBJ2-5	CASSSSTSAGLLQETQYF	TGTGCCAGCAGTTCCTCTACTAGCGCCGGGTTATTACAAGAGACCCAGTACTTC
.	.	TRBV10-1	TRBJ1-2	CASGAPPRGYTF	TGCGCCAGCGGGGCCCCCCCCCGGGGCTACACCTTC
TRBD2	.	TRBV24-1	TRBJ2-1	CATSERSGGSYNEQFF	TGTGCCACCTCAGAACGCTCGGGGGGCTCCTACAATGAGCAGTTCTTC
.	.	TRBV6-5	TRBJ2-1	CASSLTAYNEQFF	TGTGCCAGCTCTCTTACGGCCTACAATGAGCAGTTCTTC
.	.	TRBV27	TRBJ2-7	CASSTYPGQPEGSEQYF	TGTGCCAGCAGTACCTATCCGGGACAACCCGAGGGGAGTGAGCAGTACTTC
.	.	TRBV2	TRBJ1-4	CASNPAGATNEKLFF	TGTGCCAGCAACCCCGCAGGTGCAACTAATGAAAAACTGTTTTTT
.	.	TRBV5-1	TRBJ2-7	CASSAGSGRDEQYF	TGCGCCAGCAGCGCCGGATCGGGCCGGGACGAGCAGTACTTC
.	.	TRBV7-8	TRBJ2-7	CASSPDLMPGRTTYEQYF	TGTGCCAGCAGCCCAGACTTAATGCCGGGACGGACTACCTACGAGCAGTACTTC
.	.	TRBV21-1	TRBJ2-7	CASTDNRDTSGEQYF	TGTGCCAGCACCGATAACCGGGACACGTCGGGCGAGCAGTACTTC
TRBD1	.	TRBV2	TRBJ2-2	CASSLQGASFTGELFF	TGTGCCAGCAGTCTGCAGGGGGCGTCATTTACCGGGGAGCTGTTTTTT
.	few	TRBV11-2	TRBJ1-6	CASSLETGFNSPLHF	TGTGCCAGCAGCTTAGAAACGGGGTTCAATTCACCCCTCCACTTT
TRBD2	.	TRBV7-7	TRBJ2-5	CASSLSTSGSGTQYF	TGTGCCAGCAGCTTATCAACTAGCGGGAGTGGGACCCAGTACTTC
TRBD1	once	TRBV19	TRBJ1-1	CASSIGRGRMNTEAFF	TGTGCCAGTAGTATCGGAAGGGGGCGGATGAACACTGAAGCTTTCTTT
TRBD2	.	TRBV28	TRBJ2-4	CASSGTSGRAGENIQYF	TGTGCCAGCAGCGGGACTAGCGGGAGGGCTGGGGAAAACATTCAGTACTTC
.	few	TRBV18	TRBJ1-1	CASSPNPDRRNTEAFF	TGTGCCAGCTCACCGAATCCCGACAGGAGGAACACTGAAGCTTTCTTT
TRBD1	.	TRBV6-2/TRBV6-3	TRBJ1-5	CASSYSILGGGGQPQHF	TGTGCCAGCAGTTACTCGATTCTGGGAGGGGGCGGTCAGCCCCAGCATTTT
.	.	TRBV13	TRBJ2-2	CASSLWTNTGELFF	TGTGCCAGCAGCTTGTGGACGAACACCGGGGAGCTGTTTTTT
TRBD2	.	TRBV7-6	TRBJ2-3	CASSLSGDTDTQYF	TGTGCCAGCAGCCTTAGCGGGGACACAGATACGCAGTATTTT
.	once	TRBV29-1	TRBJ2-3	CSVRTGPTDTQYF	TGCAGCGTTAGGACGGGACCCACAGATACGCAGTATTTT
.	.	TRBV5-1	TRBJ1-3	CASSLAPGHSTGNTIYF	TGCGCCAGCAGCTTGGCCCCCGGACACTCGACTGGAAACACCATATATTTT
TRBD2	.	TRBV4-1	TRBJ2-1	CASSQVLTSGRAWEQFF	TGCGCCAGCAGCCAAGTTTTGACGAGCGGGAGGGCCTGGGAGCAGTTCTTC
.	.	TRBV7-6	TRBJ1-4	CASSLNSGEKLFF	TGTGCCAGCAGCTTAAATAGCGGTGAAAAACTGTTTTTT
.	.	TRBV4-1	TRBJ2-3	CASSQGITDTQYF	TGCGCCAGCAGCCAAGGCATCACAGATACGCAGTATTTT
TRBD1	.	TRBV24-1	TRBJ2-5	CATSDPGTGLETQYF	TGTGCCACCAGTGACCCCGGGACAGGGTTAGAGACCCAGTACTTC
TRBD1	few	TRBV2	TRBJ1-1	CASSEGTGVLNTEAFF	TGTGCCAGCAGTGAGGGGACAGGGGTGTTGAACACTGAAGCTTTCTTT
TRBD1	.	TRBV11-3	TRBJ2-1	CASSLGQGSYNEQFF	TGTGCCAGCAGCTTGGGACAGGGGTCCTACAATGAGCAGTTCTTC
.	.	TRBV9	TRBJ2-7	CASPGGEQYF	TGTGCCAGTCCAGGTGGCGAGCAGTACTTC
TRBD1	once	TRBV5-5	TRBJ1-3	CASSSLRGPGNTIYF	TGTGCCAGCAGCTCTCTCAGGGGGCCTGGAAACACCATATATTTT
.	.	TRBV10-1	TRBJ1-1	CASSELGGDDTEAFF	TGCGCCAGCAGTGAGCTCGGGGGGGACGACACTGAAGCTTTCTTT
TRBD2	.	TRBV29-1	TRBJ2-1	CSVVGTTSGIYNEQFF	TGCAGCGTTGTGGGTACGACTAGCGGGATCTACAATGAGCAGTTCTTC
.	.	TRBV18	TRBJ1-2	CASSATARNYGYTF	TGTGCCAGCTCAGCCACTGCACGAAACTATGGCTACACCTTC
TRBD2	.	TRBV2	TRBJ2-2	CASSPYGIAGGHTGELFF	TGTGCCAGCAGTCCCTATGGAATAGCGGGAGGGCACACCGGGGAGCTGTTTTTT
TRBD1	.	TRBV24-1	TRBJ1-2	CATSDFEGASGYTF	TGTGCCACCAGTGATTTTGAGGGGGCGAGTGGCTACACCTTC
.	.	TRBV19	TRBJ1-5	CASSIQSGNQPQHF	TGTGCCAGTAGTATACAATCGGGCAATCAGCCCCAGCATTTT
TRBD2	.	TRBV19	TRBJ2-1	CASSLGTSGRSRGNEQFF	TGTGCCAGTAGCCTCGGGACTAGCGGGAGGTCGCGGGGGAATGAGCAGTTCTTC
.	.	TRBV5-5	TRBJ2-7	CASSLAGTLAYEQYF	TGTGCCAGCAGCTTGGCAGGGACACTTGCCTACGAGCAGTACTTC
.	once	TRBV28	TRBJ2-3	CASRTTASTDTQYF	TGTGCCAGCAGAACGACAGCGAGCACAGATACGCAGTATTTT
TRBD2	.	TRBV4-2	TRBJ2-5	CASSQGWTSGSSQYF	TGTGCCAGCAGCCAAGGATGGACTAGCGGCTCATCCCAGTACTTC
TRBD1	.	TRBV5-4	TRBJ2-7	CASSSFAGGYEQYF	TGTGCCAGCAGCTCCTTTGCAGGGGGCTACGAGCAGTACTTC
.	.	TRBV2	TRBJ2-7	CASSERQQYF	TGTGCCAGCAGTGAAAGGCAGCAGTACTTC
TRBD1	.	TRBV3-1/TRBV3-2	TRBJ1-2	CASSLRTGGHYGYTF	TGTGCCAGCAGCCTTAGGACAGGGGGCCACTATGGCTACACCTTC
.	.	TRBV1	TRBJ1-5	CTSSQDSAGDSNQPQHF	TGCACCAGCAGCCAAGATTCGGCAGGCGATAGCAATCAGCCCCAGCATTTT
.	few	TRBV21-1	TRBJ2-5	CASSKNRSQETQYF	TGTGCCAGCAGCAAAAACAGGAGTCAAGAGACCCAGTACTTC
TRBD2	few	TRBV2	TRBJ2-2	CASRLTREARKELFF	TGTGCCAGCAGGTTGACGCGGGAGGCGAGAAAGGAGCTGTTTTTT
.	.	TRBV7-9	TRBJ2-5	CASSLARGRGGQETQYF	TGTGCCAGCAGCTTAGCGAGGGGGAGGGGCGGCCAAGAGACCCAGTACTTC
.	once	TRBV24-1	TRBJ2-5	CATSDPGRGEETQYF	TGTGCCACCAGTGACCCTGGCAGGGGTGAAGAGACCCAGTACTTC
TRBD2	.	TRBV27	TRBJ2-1	CASSRTSGTYNEQFF	TGTGCCAGCAGTAGGACTAGCGGGACCTACAATGAGCAGTTCTTC
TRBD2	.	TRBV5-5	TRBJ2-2	CASSLGLANTGELFF	TGTGCCAGCAGCCTCGGACTAGCGAACACCGGGGAGCTGTTTTTT
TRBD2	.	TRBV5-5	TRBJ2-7	CASSSELLAAGSYEQYF	TGTGCCAGCAGCTCCGAGTTACTAGCGGCTGGATCCTACGAGCAGTACTTC
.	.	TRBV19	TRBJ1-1	CASSMSHLGTEAFF	TGTGCCAGTAGTATGTCGCACCTGGGGACTGAAGCTTTCTTT
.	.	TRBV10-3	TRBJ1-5	CAISVGGRSDSPQHF	TGTGCCATCAGTGTTGGAGGCAGATCGGACTCTCCCCAGCATTTT
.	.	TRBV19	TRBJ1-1	CASSINRANTEAFF	TGTGCCAGTAGTATTAACAGGGCGAACACTGAAGCTTTCTTT
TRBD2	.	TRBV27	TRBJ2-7	CASSFSSGSYEQYF	TGTGCCAGCAGTTTCAGTAGCGGGAGTTACGAGCAGTACTTC
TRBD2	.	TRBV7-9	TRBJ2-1	CASSLGSGLGSKFF	TGTGCCAGCAGCTTGGGCTCGGGACTAGGTAGTAAGTTCTTC
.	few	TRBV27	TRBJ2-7	CASRPSSLLSYEQYF	TGTGCCAGCAGACCTAGTAGCCTACTCTCCTACGAGCAGTACTTC
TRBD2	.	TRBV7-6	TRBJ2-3	CASSPGGVFSTDTQYF	TGTGCCAGCAGCCCGGGGGGGGTTTTTAGCACAGATACGCAGTATTTT